Below, one T cell receptor beta chain is given with its context. This sample was included in a study of shared clonotypes between healthy human individuals. The V gene end was trimmed by 3 bases and the J gene end by 2 bases; junction bases not matched to a gene: 15. The length of the CDR3 is 20 residues. Germline-derived CDR1 and CDR2 are SGDLS and YYNGEE. Using immunoSEQ multiplex PCR, the repertoire was profiled, and TCRdb retains in-frame clones only, with some absent. The sample holds 1.4 million or so clones, approximately 98.5% seen once. The sequence was collected from a man aged 30 to 39 in good health. J is TRBJ2-2 and V is TRBV9; TRBD1 aligns across 11 bases. The sequenced material came from naive CD4+ T cells sorted from blood. The sample's subset: CD45RA+ positively selected. The chain's CDR3 is CASSGTLRTGGGTNTGELFF. CDR3 nucleotide sequence: TGTGCCAGCAGCGGAACCCTCAGGACAGGGGGCGGAACAAACACCGGGGAGCTGTTTTTT.